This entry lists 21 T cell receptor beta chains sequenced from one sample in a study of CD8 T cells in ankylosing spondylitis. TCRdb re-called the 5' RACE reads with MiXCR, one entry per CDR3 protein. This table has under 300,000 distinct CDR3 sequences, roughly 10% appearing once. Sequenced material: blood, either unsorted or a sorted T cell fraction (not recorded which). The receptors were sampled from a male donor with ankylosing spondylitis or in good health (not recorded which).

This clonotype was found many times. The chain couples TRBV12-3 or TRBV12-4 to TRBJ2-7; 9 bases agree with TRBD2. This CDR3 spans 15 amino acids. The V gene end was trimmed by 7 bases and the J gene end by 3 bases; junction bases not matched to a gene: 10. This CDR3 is CASTTGLASSYEQYF. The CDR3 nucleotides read TGTGCCAGCACCACTGGACTAGCGAGTAGCTACGAGCAGTACTTC.

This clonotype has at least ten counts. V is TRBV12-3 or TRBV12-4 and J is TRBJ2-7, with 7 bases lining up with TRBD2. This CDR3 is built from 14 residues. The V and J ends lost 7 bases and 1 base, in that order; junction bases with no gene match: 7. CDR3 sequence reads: CASTLGGGSYEQYF. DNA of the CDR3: TGTGCCAGCACCCTGGGGGGGGGATCCTACGAGCAGTACTTC.

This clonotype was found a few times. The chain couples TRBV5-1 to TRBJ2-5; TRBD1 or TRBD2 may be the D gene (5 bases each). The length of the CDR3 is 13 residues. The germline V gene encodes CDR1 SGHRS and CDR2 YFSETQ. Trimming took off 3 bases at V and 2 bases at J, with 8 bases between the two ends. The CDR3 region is CASSWDHQETQYF. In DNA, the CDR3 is TGCGCCAGCAGCTGGGACCATCAAGAGACCCAGTACTTC.

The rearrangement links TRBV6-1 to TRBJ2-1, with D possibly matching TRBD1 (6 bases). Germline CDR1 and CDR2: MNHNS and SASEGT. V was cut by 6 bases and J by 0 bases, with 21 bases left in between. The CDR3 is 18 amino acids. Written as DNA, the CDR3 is TGTGCCAGCAGGAAAAGGACCGGGACATCGAGCTCCTACAATGAGCAGTTCTTC. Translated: CASRKRTGTSSSYNEQFF.

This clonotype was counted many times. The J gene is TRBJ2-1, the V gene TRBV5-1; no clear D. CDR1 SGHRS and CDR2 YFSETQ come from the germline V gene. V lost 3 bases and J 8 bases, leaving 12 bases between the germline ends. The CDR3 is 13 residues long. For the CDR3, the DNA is TGCGCCAGCAGCTCCGGGTCCAAGGATGAGCAGTTCTTC. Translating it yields CASSSGSKDEQFF.

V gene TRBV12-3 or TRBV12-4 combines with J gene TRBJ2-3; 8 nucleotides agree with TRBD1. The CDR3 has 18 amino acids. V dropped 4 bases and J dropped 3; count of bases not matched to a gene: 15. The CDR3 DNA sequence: TGTGCCAGCAGTTACCGCCGCGGACAGGGAGGAAGGACAGATACGCAGTATTTT. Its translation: CASSYRRGQGGRTDTQYF.

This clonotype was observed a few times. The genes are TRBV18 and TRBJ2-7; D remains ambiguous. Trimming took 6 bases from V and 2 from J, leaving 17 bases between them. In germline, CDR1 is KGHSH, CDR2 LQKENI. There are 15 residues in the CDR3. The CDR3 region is CASSPKGASTYEQYF. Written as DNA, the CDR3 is TGTGCCAGCTCCCCTAAGGGCGCCAGTACCTACGAGCAGTACTTC.

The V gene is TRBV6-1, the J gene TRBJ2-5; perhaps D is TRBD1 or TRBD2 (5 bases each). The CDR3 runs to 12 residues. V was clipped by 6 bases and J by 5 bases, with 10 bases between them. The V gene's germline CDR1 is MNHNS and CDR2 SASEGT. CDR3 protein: CASSGDVETQYF. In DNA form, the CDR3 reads TGTGCCAGCAGCGGGGACGTGGAGACCCAGTACTTC.

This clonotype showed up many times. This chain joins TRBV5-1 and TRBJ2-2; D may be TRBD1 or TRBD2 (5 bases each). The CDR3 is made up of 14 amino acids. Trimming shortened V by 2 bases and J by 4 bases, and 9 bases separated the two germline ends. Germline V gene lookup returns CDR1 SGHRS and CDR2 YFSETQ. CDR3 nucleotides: TGCGCCAGCAGCTTTTGGGACGGCACCGGGGAGCTGTTTTTT. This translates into CASSFWDGTGELFF.

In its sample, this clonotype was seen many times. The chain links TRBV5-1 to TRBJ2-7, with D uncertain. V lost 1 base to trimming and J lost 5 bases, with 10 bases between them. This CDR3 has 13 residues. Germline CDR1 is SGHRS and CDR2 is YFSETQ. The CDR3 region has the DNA TGCGCCAGCAGCTTGAATTCGGTGAACGAGCAGTACTTC. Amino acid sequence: CASSLNSVNEQYF.

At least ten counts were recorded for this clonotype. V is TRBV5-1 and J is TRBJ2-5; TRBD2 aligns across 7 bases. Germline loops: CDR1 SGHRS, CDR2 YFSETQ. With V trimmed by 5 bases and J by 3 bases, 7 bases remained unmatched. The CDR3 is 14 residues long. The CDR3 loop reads CASRGGPTKETQYF. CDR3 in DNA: TGCGCCAGCAGGGGAGGGCCAACAAAAGAGACCCAGTACTTC.

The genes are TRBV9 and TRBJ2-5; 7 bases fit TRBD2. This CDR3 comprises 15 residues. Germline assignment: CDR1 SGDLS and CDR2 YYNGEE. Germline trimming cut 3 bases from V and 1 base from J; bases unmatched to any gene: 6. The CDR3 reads CASSAITSVQETQYF. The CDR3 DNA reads TGTGCCAGCAGCGCCATAACTAGCGTCCAAGAGACCCAGTACTTC.

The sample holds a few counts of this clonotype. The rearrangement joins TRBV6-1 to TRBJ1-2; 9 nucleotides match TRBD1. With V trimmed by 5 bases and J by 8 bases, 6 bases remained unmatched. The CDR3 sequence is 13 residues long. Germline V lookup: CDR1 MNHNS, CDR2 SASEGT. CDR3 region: CASSPRTGVGYTF. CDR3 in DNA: TGTGCCAGCAGTCCCCGGACAGGGGTCGGCTACACCTTC.

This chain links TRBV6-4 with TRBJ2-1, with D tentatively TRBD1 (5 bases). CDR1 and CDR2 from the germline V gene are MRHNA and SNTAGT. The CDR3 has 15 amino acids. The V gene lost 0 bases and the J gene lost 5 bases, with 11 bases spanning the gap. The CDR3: CASSDSMGPHNEQFF. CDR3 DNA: TGTGCCAGCAGTGACTCAATGGGGCCACACAATGAGCAGTTCTTC.

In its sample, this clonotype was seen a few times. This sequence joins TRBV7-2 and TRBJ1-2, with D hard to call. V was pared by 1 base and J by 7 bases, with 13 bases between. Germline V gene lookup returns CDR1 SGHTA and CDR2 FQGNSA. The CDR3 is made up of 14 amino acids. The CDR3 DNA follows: TGTGCCAGCAGCTTAGGCGTTCAGAGTGCTGGCTACACCTTC. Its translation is CASSLGVQSAGYTF.

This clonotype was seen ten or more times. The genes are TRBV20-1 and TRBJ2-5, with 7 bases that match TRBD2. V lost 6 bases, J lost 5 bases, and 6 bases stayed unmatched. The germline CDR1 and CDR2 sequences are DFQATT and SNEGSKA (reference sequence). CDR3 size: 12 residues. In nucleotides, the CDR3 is TGCAGTGCCACGACTAGCAGGGAGACCCAGTACTTC. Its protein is CSATTSRETQYF.

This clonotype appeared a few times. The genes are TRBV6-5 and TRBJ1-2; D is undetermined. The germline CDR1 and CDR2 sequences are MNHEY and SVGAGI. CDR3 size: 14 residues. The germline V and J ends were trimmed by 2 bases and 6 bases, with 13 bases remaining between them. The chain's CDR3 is CASSYQRRSDGYTF. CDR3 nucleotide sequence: TGTGCCAGCAGTTACCAACGCAGGTCGGATGGCTACACCTTC.

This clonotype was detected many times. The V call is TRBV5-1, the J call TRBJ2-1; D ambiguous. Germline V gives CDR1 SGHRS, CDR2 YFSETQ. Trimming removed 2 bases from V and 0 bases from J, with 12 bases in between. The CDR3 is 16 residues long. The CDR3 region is CASSLVAFSSYNEQFF. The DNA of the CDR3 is TGCGCCAGCAGCTTAGTGGCGTTCAGCTCCTACAATGAGCAGTTCTTC. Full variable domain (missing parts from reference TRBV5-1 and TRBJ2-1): KAGVTQTPRYLIKTRGQQVTLSCSPISGHRSVSWYQQTPGQGLQFLFEYFSETQRNKGNFPGRFSGRQFSNSRSEMNVSTLELGDSALYLCASSLVAFSSYNEQFFGPGTRLTVL.

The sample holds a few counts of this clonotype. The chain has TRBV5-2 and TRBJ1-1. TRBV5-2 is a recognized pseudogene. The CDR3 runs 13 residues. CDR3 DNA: TGTGCCAGCAAAAGGGATCCGAACACTGAAGCTTTCTTT. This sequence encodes CASKRDPNTEAFF.

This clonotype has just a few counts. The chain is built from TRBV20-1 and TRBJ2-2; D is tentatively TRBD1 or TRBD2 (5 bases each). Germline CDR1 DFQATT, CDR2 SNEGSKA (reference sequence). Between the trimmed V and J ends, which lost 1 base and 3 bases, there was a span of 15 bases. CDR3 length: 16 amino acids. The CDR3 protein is CSARGRGEGYTGELFF. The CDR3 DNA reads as TGCAGTGCTAGAGGCCGGGGAGAGGGGTACACCGGGGAGCTGTTTTTT.

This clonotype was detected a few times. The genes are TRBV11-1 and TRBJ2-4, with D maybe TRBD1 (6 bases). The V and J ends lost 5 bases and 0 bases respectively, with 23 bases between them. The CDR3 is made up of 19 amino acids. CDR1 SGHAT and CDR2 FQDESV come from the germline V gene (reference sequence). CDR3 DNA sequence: TGTGCCAGCAGCCGGACGCAAAGTAGGGGGATAAGAGCCAAAAACATTCAGTACTTC. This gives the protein CASSRTQSRGIRAKNIQYF.